The clone carrying this TCR beta chain counts as medium-sized by frequency. Its cognate antigen is unknown. The libraries of TRB cDNA were constructed through 5' RACE using UMI labels. TCRdb reanalyzed the 5' RACE reads, giving one entry per CDR3 protein sequence and no DNA. The repertoire shows some 8,400 distinct CDR3 sequences; the top ten hold about 2%. This sample stems from a study of CXCR3-negative and CXCR3-positive naive CD8 T cells. Sorting was done in triplicate for each CD8+ T cell subset (fewer than 340,000 cells each). The authors gated naive CD8+ T cells as CD45RO-CCR7+CD27+CD95-. Broader study findings: In CXCR3-positive naive cells, the TRB CDR3s were more hydrophobic than in CXCR3-negative naive cells.

The CDR3 spans 16 residues. Germline-derived CDR1 and CDR2 are MRHNA and SNTAGT. The chain is built from TRBV6-4 and TRBJ1-1; there is no DNA to check the TCRdb D call of TRBD1. The TCR comes from a human donor in good health. Some clones in this sample may be carry-over from other donors' samples. The sequencing sample was made of naive CXCR3+ CD8+ T cells from blood. This sample's subset: CD45RO-CCR7+CD27+CD95- naive CD8+ T cells expressing CXCR3 (TNR3+). The CDR3 protein is CATLYNRAPLNTEAFF.